This TCR beta chain was profiled in a study of T-cell memory formation after mild COVID-19. This clonotype was observed a few times. Germline V lookup: CDR1 MGHRA, CDR2 YSYEKL. The CDR3 length is 17 residues. V dropped 0 bases and J dropped 0 bases, with 11 bases sitting between them. TCRdb used MiXCR to reprocess the 5' RACE reads, holding one entry per CDR3 protein. Among more than 350,000 distinct CDR3 sequences listed, 21% were seen once. This chain links TRBV4-1 with TRBJ2-2; D is undetermined. The clonotype was recovered from an adult woman who had mild COVID-19 (a few samples of this study predate the infection). Cell type and time point are not known. The sequencing input was PBMCs or a T cell subset sorted from them (not recorded which). The CDR3 sequence is CASSQDLGSSNTGELFF. The CDR3 DNA reads as TGCGCCAGCAGCCAAGACCTGGGGTCATCGAACACCGGGGAGCTGTTTTTT.